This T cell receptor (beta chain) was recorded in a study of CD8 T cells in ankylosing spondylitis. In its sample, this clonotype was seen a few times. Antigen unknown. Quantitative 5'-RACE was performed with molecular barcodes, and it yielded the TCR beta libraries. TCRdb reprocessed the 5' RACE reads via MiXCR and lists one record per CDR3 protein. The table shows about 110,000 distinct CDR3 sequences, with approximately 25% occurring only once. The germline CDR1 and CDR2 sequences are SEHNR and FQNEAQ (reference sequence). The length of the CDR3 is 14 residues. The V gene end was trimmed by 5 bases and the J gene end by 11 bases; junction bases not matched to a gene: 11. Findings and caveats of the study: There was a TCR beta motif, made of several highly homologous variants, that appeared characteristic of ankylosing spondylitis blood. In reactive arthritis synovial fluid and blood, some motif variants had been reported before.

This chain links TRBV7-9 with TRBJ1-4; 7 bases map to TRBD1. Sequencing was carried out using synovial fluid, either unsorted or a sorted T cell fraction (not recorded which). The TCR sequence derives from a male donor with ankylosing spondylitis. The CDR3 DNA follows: TGTGCCAGCAGCCCCGGGACAGAGTTTCCGAAACTGTTTTTT. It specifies CASSPGTEFPKLFF. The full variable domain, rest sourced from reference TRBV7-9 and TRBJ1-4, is DTGVSQNPRHKITKRGQNVTFRCDPISEHNRLYWYRQTLGQGPEFLTYFQNEAQLEKSRLLSDRFSAERPKGSFSTLEIQRTEQGDSAMYLCASSPGTEFPKLFFGSGTQLSVL.